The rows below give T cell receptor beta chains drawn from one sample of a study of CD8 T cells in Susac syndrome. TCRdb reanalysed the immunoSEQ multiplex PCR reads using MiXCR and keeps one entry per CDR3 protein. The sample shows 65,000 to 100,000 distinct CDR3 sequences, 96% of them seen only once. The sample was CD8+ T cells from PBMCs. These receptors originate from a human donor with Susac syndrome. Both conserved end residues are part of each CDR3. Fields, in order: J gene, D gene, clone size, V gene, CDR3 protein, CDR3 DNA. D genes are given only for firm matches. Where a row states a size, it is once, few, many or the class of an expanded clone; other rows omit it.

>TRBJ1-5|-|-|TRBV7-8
CASSLSTPGMGDQPQHF
TGTGCCAGCAGCTTATCAACGCCCGGTATGGGGGATCAGCCCCAGCATTTT
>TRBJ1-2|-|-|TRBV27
CASSNSRFYGYTF
TGTGCCAGCAGTAATTCCAGGTTCTATGGCTACACCTTC
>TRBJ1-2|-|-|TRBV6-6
CASSYTGRDTF
TGTGCCAGCAGTTACACGGGTAGGGACACCTTC
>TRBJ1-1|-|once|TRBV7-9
CASSQPGGRGTGEAFF
TGTGCCAGCAGCCAACCCGGGGGACGGGGAACAGGGGAAGCTTTCTTT
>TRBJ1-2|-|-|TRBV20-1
CSATRSNYGYTF
TGCAGTGCTACGCGGAGTAACTATGGCTACACCTTC
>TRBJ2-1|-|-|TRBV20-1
CSANDYNEQFF
TGCAGTGCAAACGACTACAATGAGCAGTTCTTC
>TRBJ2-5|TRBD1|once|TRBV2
CASSEVQTGGETQYF
TGTGCCAGCAGTGAAGTACAGACAGGGGGAGAGACCCAGTACTTC
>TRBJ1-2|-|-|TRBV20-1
CSARDSNYGYTF
TGCAGTGCTCGAGACAGTAACTATGGCTACACCTTC
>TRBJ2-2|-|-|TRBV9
CASNNPATGELFF
TGTGCCAGTAACAATCCGGCCACCGGGGAGCTGTTTTTT
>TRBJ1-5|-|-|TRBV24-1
CATSDRAWHPRPQHF
TGTGCCACCAGTGACCGGGCGTGGCACCCGAGGCCCCAGCATTTT
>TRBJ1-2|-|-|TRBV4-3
CASSQDPGSGGYTF
TGCGCCAGCAGCCAAGATCCTGGGTCAGGTGGCTACACCTTC
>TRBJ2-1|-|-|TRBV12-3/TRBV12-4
CASSLRRGNEQFF
TGTGCCAGCAGTTTAAGGAGAGGCAATGAGCAGTTCTTC
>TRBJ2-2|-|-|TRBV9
CASSVTTGELFF
TGTGCCAGCAGCGTCACTACCGGGGAGCTGTTTTTT
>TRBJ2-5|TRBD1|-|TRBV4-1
CASSQDRQGAGETQYF
TGCGCCAGCAGCCAAGATCGACAGGGGGCTGGGGAGACCCAGTACTTC
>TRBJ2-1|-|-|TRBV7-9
CASSYQWVDEQFF
TGTGCCAGCAGCTACCAGTGGGTGGATGAGCAGTTCTTC
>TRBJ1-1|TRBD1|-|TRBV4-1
CASSQSTPGQGGTEAFF
TGCGCCAGCAGCCAATCAACCCCGGGACAGGGGGGTACTGAAGCTTTCTTT
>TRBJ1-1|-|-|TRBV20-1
CSARKGSTEAFF
TGCAGTGCTCGCAAGGGCAGCACTGAAGCTTTCTTT
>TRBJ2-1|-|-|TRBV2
CARGDSYNEQFF
TGTGCTCGAGGAGACTCCTACAATGAGCAGTTCTTC
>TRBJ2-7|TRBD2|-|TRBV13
CASSLRTSGDINYEQYF
TGTGCCAGCAGCTTAAGGACTAGCGGTGATATTAACTACGAGCAGTACTTC
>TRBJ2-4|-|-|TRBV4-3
CASSQDWADTGAKNIQYF
TGCGCCAGCAGCCAAGATTGGGCTGACACCGGAGCCAAAAACATTCAGTACTTC
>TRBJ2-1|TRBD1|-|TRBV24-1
CATSGPKQGAYNEQFF
TGTGCCACCAGCGGCCCTAAGCAGGGGGCCTACAATGAGCAGTTCTTC
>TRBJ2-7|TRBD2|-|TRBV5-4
CASSLDGASGMVDEQYF
TGTGCCAGCAGCTTGGATGGGGCTAGCGGGATGGTTGACGAGCAGTACTTC
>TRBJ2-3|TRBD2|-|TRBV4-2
CASSLLAGAADTQYF
TGTGCCAGCAGCCTTCTAGCGGGGGCCGCGGATACGCAGTATTTT
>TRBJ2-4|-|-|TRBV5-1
CASSSSPLAKNIQYF
TGCGCCAGCAGCTCCTCGCCGCTAGCCAAAAACATTCAGTACTTC
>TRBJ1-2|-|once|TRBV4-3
CASSQGLNTLGYTF
TGCGCCAGCAGCCAAGGACTGAACACTTTAGGCTACACCTTC